The present TCR beta chain was sequenced within a study of early T cells in non-severe SARS-CoV-2 infection. On the study more broadly: Unsorted whole-blood RNA was sequenced in bulk, leaving chains unpaired.

Unique molecular identifiers were attached to individual cDNA molecules. Each CDR3 protein gets one entry after TCRdb re-called the 5' RACE reads with MiXCR. The sample lists about 60,000 distinct CDR3 sequences; around 12% were seen once. There are a few counts of this clonotype. What it recognizes is unknown. Germline V gene sequence: CDR1 MNHEY, CDR2 SVGEGT. V lost 5 bases and J lost 0, with 10 bases in between. CDR3 length: 14 residues. Study-wide points: Sequences matched to VDJdb favored anti-spike CD8 responses, while private and CD4 specificities were missed.

This sequence was found in an adult who was a healthcare worker with PCR-confirmed SARS-CoV-2 infection or an uninfected control (not recorded which). Sequencing input: whole blood. The chain carries TRBV6-2 or TRBV6-3 and TRBJ1-1, with no clear D. The CDR3 spells CASSLFGVNTEAFF. The CDR3 coding sequence is TGTGCCAGCAGTCTTTTCGGGGTGAACACTGAAGCTTTCTTT.